A single sample gave rise to the 23 T cell receptor beta chains below, sequenced in a study of OX40 agonist ivuxolimab in advanced cancers. Assay used: immunoSEQ multiplex PCR; TCRdb lists only in-frame clones, some missing. The sample yields some 100,000 clones, about nine tenths seen once. This sample comprised CD4+ or CD8+ T cells sorted from blood, obtained in a trial of the OX40 agonist ivuxolimab. The source of these receptors is an adult with an advanced solid tumor such as melanoma, head and neck, liver or kidney cancer.

The rearrangement joins TRBV5-1 to TRBJ2-2; 7 bases align to TRBD1. J lost 2 bases, V lost 4 bases, and 5 bases had no gene match. Germline V gene lookup returns CDR1 SGHRS and CDR2 YFSETQ. There are 15 residues in the CDR3. For the CDR3, the DNA is TGCGCCAGCAGCATACGGGACAGCAACACCGGGGAGCTGTTTTTT. This sequence encodes CASSIRDSNTGELFF.

The chain employs TRBV5-1 and TRBJ1-1; TRBD1 matches at 8 bases. V shed 3 bases and J 12 bases; nucleotides not matched to a gene: 7. The CDR3 covers 12 residues. CDR1 and CDR2 from the germline V gene are SGHRS and YFSETQ. CDR3 sequence: CASSSEDRVPFF. CDR3 coding DNA: TGCGCCAGCAGCTCAGAGGACAGGGTGCCTTTCTTT.

The gene calls are TRBV5-1 and TRBJ2-2, with 7 nucleotides matching TRBD2. Trimming at V came to 5 bases and at J to 2 bases, leaving 9 bases not matched to a gene. The CDR3 is made up of 16 amino acids. Looked up from germline, CDR1 is SGHRS and CDR2 is YFSETQ. CDR3 sequence (DNA): TGCGCCAGCAGAGGCGGAGCGGGGCTAAACACCGGGGAGCTGTTTTTT. This sequence encodes CASRGGAGLNTGELFF.

The chain is built from TRBV6-5 and TRBJ2-7; no reliable D call. Germline V gene sequence: CDR1 MNHEY, CDR2 SVGAGI. V lost 4 bases and J 3 bases, leaving 19 bases between the germline ends. The CDR3 is 16 residues long. CDR3 in amino acids: CASSSRQNPAYYEQYF. As DNA, the CDR3 is TGTGCCAGCAGTTCCCGACAAAACCCCGCGTACTACGAGCAGTACTTC.

The gene calls are TRBV5-4 and TRBJ2-5; tentatively, D is TRBD1 or TRBD2 (7 bases each). CDR3 length: 12 residues. The germline gives CDR1 SGHNT, CDR2 YYREEE (reference sequence). V shed 7 bases and J shed 13 bases, with 20 bases lying between them. CDR3 in DNA: TGTGCCAGCTCCATCCAGGGGGGGTTTGGGTACTTC. Residues: CASSIQGGFGYF. The entire variable domain, with the rest obtained from reference TRBV5-4 and TRBJ2-5, is as follows: ETGVTQSPTHLIKTRGQQVTLRCSSQSGHNTVSWYQQALGQGPQFIFQYYREEENGRGNFPPRFSGLQFPNYSSELNVNALELDDSALYLCASSIQGGFGYFGPGTRLLVL.

The rearrangement links TRBV28 to TRBJ2-5; D unresolved. Per the germline V gene, CDR1 is MDHEN and CDR2 is SYDVKM. The CDR3 loop spans 14 amino acids. V lost 6 bases and J lost 1, with 12 bases in between. CDR3 region: CASRAIHLQETQYF. Here the CDR3 DNA reads TGTGCCAGCAGGGCTATACATCTCCAAGAGACCCAGTACTTC. Full variable domain (outside the CDR3, taken from reference TRBV28 and TRBJ2-5): DVKVTQSSRYLVKRTGEKVFLECVQDMDHENMFWYRQDPGLGLRLIYFSYDVKMKEKGDIPEGYSVSREKKERFSLILESASTNQTSMYLCASRAIHLQETQYFGPGTRLLVL.

The chain recombines TRBV28 with TRBJ2-3; TRBD2 aligns across 9 bases. CDR3 length: 17 amino acids. Germline lookup yields CDR1 MDHEN and CDR2 SYDVKM. Germline trimming cut 4 bases from V and 4 bases from J; bases unmatched to any gene: 12. The CDR3 loop is CASSSPSGASSADTQYF. The CDR3 nucleotides are TGTGCCAGCAGTTCACCTAGCGGGGCCTCATCGGCAGATACGCAGTATTTT.

The chain employs TRBV18 and TRBJ2-2; the D is unclear. V lost 2 bases, J lost 5 bases, and 6 bases lay in between. The CDR3 loop spans 13 amino acids. Germline V CDR1 and CDR2: KGHSH, LQKENI. CDR3 sequence reads: CASSPAGTGELFF. The CDR3 DNA reads TGTGCCAGCTCACCAGCCGGGACCGGGGAGCTGTTTTTT.

For this clone: A junction end diverges from the germline sequence, so it may reflect a read error. The rearrangement joins TRBV7-3 to TRBJ2-7; 9 nucleotides align to TRBD2. Germline V gives CDR1 SGHTA, CDR2 FQGTGA. There are 15 residues in the CDR3. The CDR3 DNA follows: TGTGCCAGCAGCCTAACTGATAGCGGGGGCTACGAGCAGTACTTC. Protein: CASSLTDSGGYEQYF.

The chain uses TRBV9 and TRBJ1-3; no definite D call. The CDR3 is 15 residues long. Trimming removed 1 base from V and 4 bases from J, with 12 bases in between. The germline V gene has CDR1 SGDLS and CDR2 YYNGEE. The DNA for the CDR3 is TGTGCCAGCAGCGTATCGGACCGGTTGGGAAACACCATATATTTT. Translation: CASSVSDRLGNTIYF.

V is TRBV12-5 and J is TRBJ1-1, with D tentatively TRBD1 (6 bases). Per the germline V gene, CDR1 is LGHNT and CDR2 is FRNRAP. V was shortened by 6 bases and J by 3 bases, with 23 bases between the two germline ends. The CDR3 runs to 17 residues. The CDR3 reads CASGPGTGQGWDTEAFF. The CDR3 DNA reads TGTGCTAGTGGACCGGGAACGGGACAAGGTTGGGACACTGAAGCTTTCTTT. Variable domain in full (rest from reference TRBV12-5 and TRBJ1-1): DARVTQTPRHKVTEMGQEVTMRCQPILGHNTVFWYRQTMMQGLELLAYFRNRAPLDDSGMPKDRFSAEMPDATLATLKIQPSEPRDSAVYFCASGPGTGQGWDTEAFFGQGTRLTVV.

V is TRBV5-1 and J is TRBJ1-1, with D unclear. Trimming took off 0 bases at V and 7 bases at J, with 10 bases between the two ends. This CDR3 has 13 amino acids. Per germline, CDR1 SGHRS and CDR2 YFSETQ. The CDR3 DNA is TGCGCCAGCAGCTTGGGTGATAGGTTTGAAGCTTTCTTT. Its translation is CASSLGDRFEAFF.

This chain connects TRBV5-1 to TRBJ2-2; unclear D gene. CDR3 length: 15 residues. The germline V gene encodes CDR1 SGHRS and CDR2 YFSETQ. V lost 4 bases, J lost 1 base, and 11 bases lay in between. The CDR3: CASSTDGWNTGELFF. The CDR3, as DNA: TGCGCCAGCAGCACGGACGGGTGGAACACCGGGGAGCTGTTTTTT.

The V and J genes are TRBV5-1 and TRBJ2-3, with D perhaps TRBD2 (7 bases). Germline CDR1 and CDR2: SGHRS and YFSETQ. The V end lost 4 bases, the J end lost 0 bases, and 15 bases lay between the germline ends. The CDR3 spans 16 residues. This CDR3 reads CASSLGGPLSTDTQYF. DNA of the CDR3: TGCGCCAGCAGCCTGGGGGGGCCGCTCAGCACAGATACGCAGTATTTT.

The rearrangement joins TRBV30 to TRBJ1-1; 7 bases agree with TRBD1. Trimming at V came to 0 bases and at J to 4 bases, leaving 2 bases not matched to a gene. Germline lookup yields CDR1 GTSNPN and CDR2 SVGIG (reference sequence). The CDR3 covers 13 residues. The CDR3 DNA reads as TGTGCCTGGAGTGTATCAGGGGGCACTGAAGCTTTCTTT. As protein: CAWSVSGGTEAFF.

The chain carries TRBV19 and TRBJ2-7; maybe TRBD2 (5 bases). With 1 base removed from V and 0 bases from J, the gap between germline ends came to 10 bases. Germline lookup yields CDR1 LNHDA and CDR2 SQIVND (reference sequence). The CDR3 runs 15 residues. Here the CDR3 reads CASSIGGSNSYEQYF. CDR3 bases: TGTGCCAGTAGTATAGGAGGGTCGAACTCCTACGAGCAGTACTTC.

In its sample, this clone was seen a few times. The rearrangement links TRBV19 to TRBJ1-4; 8 nucleotides line up with TRBD1. The V gene's germline CDR1 is LNHDA and CDR2 SQIVND (reference sequence). The CDR3 runs 15 residues. V shed 1 base, J shed 4 bases, and the junction held 2 bases outside the gene matches. The CDR3 DNA reads TGTGCCAGTAGTATAGGGGACAGGAATAATGAAAAACTGTTTTTT. Translation gives CASSIGDRNNEKLFF.

The V call is TRBV27, the J call TRBJ2-4, with TRBD1 matching over 7 bases. Germline CDR1 reads MNHEY; CDR2 reads SMNVEV (reference sequence). CDR3 length equals 17 residues. The trim removed 1 base at V and 7 bases at J, leaving 13 bases unmatched. CDR3 nucleotides: TGTGCCAGCAGTTTATGCCCGGACAGGACCAGAATTAACATTCAGTACTTC. It specifies CASSLCPDRTRINIQYF.

This clone was seen just once. V usage is TRBV21-1 and J usage is TRBJ1-3. TRBV21-1 corresponds to a pseudogene. This CDR3 is 17 amino acids long. The DNA for the CDR3 is TGTGCCAGCAGCGAAATCAGCGGCAGCATCTCTGGAAACACCATATATTTT. Translating gives CASSEISGSISGNTIYF.

The V and J genes are TRBV27 and TRBJ1-5; D is uncertain. Trimming shortened V by 5 bases and J by 6 bases, and 11 bases separated the two germline ends. The V gene's germline CDR1 is MNHEY and CDR2 SMNVEV (reference sequence). This CDR3 contains 13 residues. CDR3 nucleotides: TGTGCCAGCAGTACCTTATTAGGTCAGCCCCAGCATTTT. It translates to CASSTLLGQPQHF.

The chain couples TRBV11-2 to TRBJ1-1; a possible D gene is TRBD1 (6 bases). Germline V gene data show CDR1 as SGHAT and CDR2 as FQNNGV. The CDR3 totals 15 residues. Between the trimmed V and J ends, which lost 5 bases and 1 base, there was a span of 14 bases. CDR3 DNA: TGTGCCAGCAGCCTCACGGGGGGCGCGAACACTGAAGCTTTCTTT. Protein product: CASSLTGGANTEAFF.

This clone was counted only a few times. The chain carries TRBV6-5 and TRBJ2-1; D is undetermined. The CDR3 runs to 13 residues. Germline V gives CDR1 MNHEY, CDR2 SVGAGI. The V end was cut by 6 bases, the J end by 6 bases, with 12 bases between. The CDR3: CASSLSDGNEQFF. For the CDR3, the DNA is TGTGCCAGCAGCCTCTCGGACGGCAATGAGCAGTTCTTC.

The rearrangement joins TRBV6-6 to TRBJ1-1, with a possible D match to TRBD1 (6 bases). The CDR3 consists of 15 residues. The germline CDR1 and CDR2 sequences are MNHNY and SVGAGI (reference sequence). With 0 bases removed from V and 3 bases from J, the gap between germline ends came to 11 bases. The CDR3 spells CASSYSRGRDTEAFF. The CDR3 nucleotides are TGTGCCAGCAGTTACTCGAGGGGGAGGGACACTGAAGCTTTCTTT.